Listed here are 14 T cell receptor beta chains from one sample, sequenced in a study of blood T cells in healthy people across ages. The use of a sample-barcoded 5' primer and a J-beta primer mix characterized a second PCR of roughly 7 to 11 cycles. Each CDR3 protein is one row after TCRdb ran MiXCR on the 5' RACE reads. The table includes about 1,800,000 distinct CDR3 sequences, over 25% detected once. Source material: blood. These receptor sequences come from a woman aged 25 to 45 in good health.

CDR3 coding DNA: TGTGCCATCAGTGAGCGGCTAGCGGGAGATGTAGATGAGCAGTTCTTC. It specifies CAISERLAGDVDEQFF. The J gene is TRBJ2-1, the V gene TRBV10-3; 10 nucleotides agree with TRBD2. J gave up 8 bases and V 2 bases, and 9 bases lay outside the gene matches. Germline lookup yields CDR1 ENHRY and CDR2 SYGVKD. CDR3 length equals 16 residues.

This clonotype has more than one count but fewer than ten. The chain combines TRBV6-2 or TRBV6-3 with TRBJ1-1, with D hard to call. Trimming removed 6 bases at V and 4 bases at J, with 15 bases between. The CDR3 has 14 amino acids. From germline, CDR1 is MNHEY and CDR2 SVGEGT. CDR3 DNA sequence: TGTGCCAGCAGCCCGGGGAGACGGACCACTGAAGCTTTCTTT. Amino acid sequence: CASSPGRRTTEAFF.

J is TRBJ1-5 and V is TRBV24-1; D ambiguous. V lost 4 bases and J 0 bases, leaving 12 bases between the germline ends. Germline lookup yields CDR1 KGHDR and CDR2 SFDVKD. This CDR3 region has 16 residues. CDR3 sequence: CATSDPDGSSNQPQHF. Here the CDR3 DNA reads TGTGCCACCAGTGACCCGGACGGTTCTAGCAATCAGCCCCAGCATTTT.

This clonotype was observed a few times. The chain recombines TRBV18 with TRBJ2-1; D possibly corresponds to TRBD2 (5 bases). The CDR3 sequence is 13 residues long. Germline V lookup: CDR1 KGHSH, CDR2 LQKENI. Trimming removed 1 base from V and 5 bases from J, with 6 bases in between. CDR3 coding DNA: TGTGCCAGCTCACCACGACTAAACAATGAGCAGTTCTTC. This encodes CASSPRLNNEQFF.

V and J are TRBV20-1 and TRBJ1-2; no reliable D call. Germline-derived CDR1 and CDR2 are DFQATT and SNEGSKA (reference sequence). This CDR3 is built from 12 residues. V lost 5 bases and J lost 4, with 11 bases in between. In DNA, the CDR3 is TGCAGTGCTTTTACGGGCCCCTATGGCTACACCTTC. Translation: CSAFTGPYGYTF.

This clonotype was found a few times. Here the CDR3 reads CAIRGLASDEQYF. The CDR3 DNA reads as TGTGCCATCAGAGGACTAGCGAGCGACGAGCAGTACTTC. The J gene is TRBJ2-7, the V gene TRBV10-3; 9 bases map to TRBD2. CDR3 length: 13 residues. CDR1 ENHRY and CDR2 SYGVKD come from the germline V gene. V lost 6 bases to trimming and J lost 5 bases; unmatched junction nucleotides: 5.

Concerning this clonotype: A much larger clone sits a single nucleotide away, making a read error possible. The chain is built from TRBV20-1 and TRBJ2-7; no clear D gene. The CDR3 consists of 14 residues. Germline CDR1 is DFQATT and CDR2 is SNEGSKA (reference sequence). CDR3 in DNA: TGCAGGGCTAGAGTGCCCCTTACCCACCACGAGCAGTACTTC. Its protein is CRARVPLTHHEQYF.

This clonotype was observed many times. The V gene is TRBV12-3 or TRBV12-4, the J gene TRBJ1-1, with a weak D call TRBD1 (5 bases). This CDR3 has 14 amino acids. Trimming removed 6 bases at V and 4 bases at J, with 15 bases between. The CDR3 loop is CASRNLGGTTEAFF. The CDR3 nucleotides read TGTGCCAGCAGAAACCTGGGGGGGACCACTGAAGCTTTCTTT.

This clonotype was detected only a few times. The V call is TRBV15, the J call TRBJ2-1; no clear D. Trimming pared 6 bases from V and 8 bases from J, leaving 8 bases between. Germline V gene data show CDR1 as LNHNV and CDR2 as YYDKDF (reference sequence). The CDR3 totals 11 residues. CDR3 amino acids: CATRLNDEQFF. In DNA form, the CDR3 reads TGTGCCACCAGACTGAACGATGAGCAGTTCTTC.

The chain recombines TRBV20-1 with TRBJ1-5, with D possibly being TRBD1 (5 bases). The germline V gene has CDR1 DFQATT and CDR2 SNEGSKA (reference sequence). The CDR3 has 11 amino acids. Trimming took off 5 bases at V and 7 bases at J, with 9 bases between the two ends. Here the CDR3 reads CSAGGGQPQHF. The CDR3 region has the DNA TGCAGTGCTGGGGGAGGACAGCCCCAGCATTTT.

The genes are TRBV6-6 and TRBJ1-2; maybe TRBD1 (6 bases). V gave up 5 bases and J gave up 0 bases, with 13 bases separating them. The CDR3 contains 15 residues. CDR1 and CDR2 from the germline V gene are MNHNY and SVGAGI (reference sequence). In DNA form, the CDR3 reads TGTGCCAGCAGTCATAGGGGGGTTTCTAACTATGGCTACACCTTC. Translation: CASSHRGVSNYGYTF.

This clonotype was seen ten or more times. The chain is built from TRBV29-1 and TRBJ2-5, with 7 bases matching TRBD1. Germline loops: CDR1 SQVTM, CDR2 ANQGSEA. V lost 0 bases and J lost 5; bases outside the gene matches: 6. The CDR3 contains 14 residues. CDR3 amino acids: CSVEEPTGHETQYF. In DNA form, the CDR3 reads TGCAGCGTTGAAGAGCCGACAGGGCACGAGACCCAGTACTTC.

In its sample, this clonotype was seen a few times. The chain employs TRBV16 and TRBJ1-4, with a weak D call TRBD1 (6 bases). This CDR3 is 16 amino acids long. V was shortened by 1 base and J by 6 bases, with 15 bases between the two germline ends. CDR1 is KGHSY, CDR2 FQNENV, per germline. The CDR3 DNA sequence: TGTGCCAGCAGCCAATTCTCACAGGGTGGAGATGAAAAACTGTTTTTT. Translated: CASSQFSQGGDEKLFF.

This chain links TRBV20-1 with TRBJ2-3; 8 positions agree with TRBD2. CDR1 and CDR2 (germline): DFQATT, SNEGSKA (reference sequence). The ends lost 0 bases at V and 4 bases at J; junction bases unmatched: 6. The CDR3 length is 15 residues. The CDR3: CSARDGSGGADTQYF. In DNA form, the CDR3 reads TGCAGTGCTAGAGATGGCAGCGGGGGAGCAGATACGCAGTATTTT.